This TCR beta chain was sequenced in a study of CD8 T cells in Susac syndrome. The multiple sclerosis controls were treatment-naive patients, and their relapsing-remitting disease was stable or active. Reverse transcription of 0.5 to 1 ug RNA was performed with random hexamers. With immunoSEQ multiplex PCR, TCR beta CDR3 was amplified across 54 Vbeta and 13 Jbeta. TCRdb ran MiXCR on the immunoSEQ multiplex PCR reads and lists one entry per CDR3 protein. This table holds almost 450,000 distinct CDR3 sequences, approximately 85% found once. General study findings and limits: It was acknowledged by the study that relatively few individuals were included in its TCR sequencing and HLA analysis.

Worth noting for this clonotype: Its antigen is currently unknown.

This receptor was identified in a human donor with multiple sclerosis. The specimen sequenced was CD8+ T cells from PBMCs.

The DNA for the CDR3 is TGTGCCAGCAGTTTCGTAGCGGGACCTCAAGAGACCCAGTACTTC. It specifies CASSFVAGPQETQYF. The rearrangement uses TRBV27 and TRBJ2-5; 8 bases match TRBD2. Trimming removed 3 bases from V and 2 bases from J; junction bases left unmatched: 5. This CDR3 contains 15 residues. Looked up from germline, CDR1 is MNHEY and CDR2 is SMNVEV (reference sequence).